What follows describes a single TCR beta chain. What it binds is unknown. TCRdb keeps only in-frame clones here, not all; method: immunoSEQ multiplex PCR. Here the sample spans 69,000 or so clones, 80% to 90% being singletons. The CDR3 is made up of 14 amino acids. The germline gives CDR1 MNHEY, CDR2 SMNVEV (reference sequence). These data belong to a study of OX40 agonist ivuxolimab in advanced cancers. Across the study: The study gave patients intravenous ivuxolimab at 0.01 to 10 mg/kg every 2 weeks.

Notes on the study in general: CD8+ T cells (on average) carried more expanded clones than CD4+ T cells. Some nonresponders likewise displayed low normalized T-cell clonal expansion.

Cycle 7 day 1, cycle 4 day 1, and baseline were the timepoints at which blood was sampled. The source material was CD4+ or CD8+ T cells sorted from blood, sampled in a trial of the OX40 agonist ivuxolimab. This chain connects TRBV27 to TRBJ2-5; TRBD2 matches at 8 bases. Gene TRBJ2-7 matches the end of the DNA better, so the J call may be wrong. This TCR was sampled from an adult with an advanced solid tumor such as melanoma, head and neck, liver or kidney cancer. As DNA, the CDR3 is TGTGCCAGCAGTTGGTCGACTAGCGACGACGAGCAGTACTTC. Amino acids: CASSWSTSDDEQYF.